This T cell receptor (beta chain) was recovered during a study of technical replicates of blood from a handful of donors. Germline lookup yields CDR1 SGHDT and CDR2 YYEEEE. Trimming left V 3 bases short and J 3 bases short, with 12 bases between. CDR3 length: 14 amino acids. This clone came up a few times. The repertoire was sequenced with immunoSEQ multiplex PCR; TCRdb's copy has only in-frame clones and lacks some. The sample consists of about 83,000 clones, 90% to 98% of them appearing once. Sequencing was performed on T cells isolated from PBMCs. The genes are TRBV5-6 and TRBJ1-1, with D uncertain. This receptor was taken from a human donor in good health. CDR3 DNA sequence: TGTGCCAGCAGCTCGAGCCATAGAGACACTGAAGCTTTCTTT. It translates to CASSSSHRDTEAFF.